This entry describes one T cell receptor beta chain. Looked up from germline, CDR1 is SGHRS and CDR2 is YFSETQ. This CDR3 is built from 13 residues. The V end lost 1 base, the J end lost 7 bases, and 12 bases lay between the germline ends. This sample stems from a study of technical replicates of blood from several donors. Clones were read by immunoSEQ multiplex PCR, and TCRdb kept only the in-frame ones, dropping some. Here the sample spans tens of thousands of clones, approximately 93% being singletons. This receptor was obtained from a human donor in good health. Sequencing used T cells isolated from PBMCs. The chain combines TRBV5-1 with TRBJ2-7; D ambiguous. Here the CDR3 reads CASSLSPFGEQYF. The CDR3 nucleotides read TGCGCCAGCAGCTTGTCCCCCTTCGGTGAGCAGTACTTC. The full variable domain, in which reference TRBV5-1 and TRBJ2-7 provide the parts outside the CDR3, is KAGVTQTPRYLIKTRGQQVTLSCSPISGHRSVSWYQQTPGQGLQFLFEYFSETQRNKGNFPGRFSGRQFSNSRSEMNVSTLELGDSALYLCASSLSPFGEQYFGPGTRLTVT.